The rows below give T cell receptor beta chains drawn from one sample of a study of cytomegalovirus exposure and HLA in healthy donors. Assay: immunoSEQ multiplex PCR; the TCRdb copy retains only in-frame clones and omits some. The top ten hold around 1.8% of the sample, which has 100,000 to 150,000 clones, 78% seen once. Sequences were obtained from PBMCs. Receptor source: a woman in her forties in good health and CMV-seronegative. The CDR3 runs from the conserved cysteine through the conserved F or W. Each record gives: CDR3 protein, D gene, V gene. A D gene is named only where the DNA matches it firmly.

CDR3 protein: CAWSLAGGTYEQYF
D gene: TRBD2
V gene: TRBV30

CDR3 protein: CASTENPDKDGYTF
D gene: NA
V gene: TRBV5-1

CDR3 protein: CASSPGLAGGGEETQYF
D gene: TRBD2
V gene: TRBV28

CDR3 protein: CSSSPSRNYGYTF
D gene: NA
V gene: TRBV7-9

CDR3 protein: CAWSGGQLTGGEQFF
D gene: NA
V gene: TRBV30

CDR3 protein: CASSQEPLGGANYGYTF
D gene: TRBD1
V gene: TRBV4-1

CDR3 protein: CASSLYRLAAYNEQFF
D gene: TRBD2
V gene: TRBV28

CDR3 protein: CASSGGRDEQYF
D gene: TRBD2
V gene: TRBV2

CDR3 protein: CASSLGQLEFF
D gene: TRBD1
V gene: TRBV7-9

CDR3 protein: CASRTPEVKRTGGTEAFF
D gene: TRBD1
V gene: TRBV28

CDR3 protein: CAWSLRGGGDTQYF
D gene: TRBD2
V gene: TRBV30

CDR3 protein: CAWAGLGVETQYF
D gene: TRBD2
V gene: TRBV30

CDR3 protein: CASSSTLAGETQYF
D gene: TRBD2
V gene: TRBV5-1

CDR3 protein: CASSGTSSGTGELFF
D gene: TRBD2
V gene: TRBV9

CDR3 protein: CASSISGGSSYNEQFF
D gene: TRBD2
V gene: TRBV19

CDR3 protein: CASSPSGPSSYEQYF
D gene: TRBD2
V gene: TRBV5-1